This record covers a single T cell receptor (beta chain). The data were taken from a study of blood T cell repertoires in COVID-19. Whole-study context: Sites in the United States, Italy and Spain provided acute and convalescent COVID-19 samples. T cells, B-cell-depleted T cells, or PBMCs provided the cDNA or gDNA that served as material.

Some clones are missing from TCRdb's copy, which holds only in-frame ones; the method was immunoSEQ multiplex PCR. The data show about 270,000 clones, with approximately 85% seen just once and 9.1% held by the top ten. Individuals aged roughly 18 to 95 years were recruited from approximately 24 US areas. Participants' reported clinical history set cohort assignment. The V end was cut by 2 bases, the J end by 9 bases, with 17 bases between. CDR3 length: 16 amino acids. Germline values: CDR1 MNHEY, CDR2 SVGEGT. The rearrangement joins TRBV6-2 or TRBV6-3 to TRBJ1-6; D may be TRBD1 (6 bases). Sequences were obtained from PBMCs or T cells enriched from blood (not recorded which). The TCR was taken from a woman in her fifties or sixties with acute COVID-19. The CDR3 spells CASSYVRQVPISPLHF. DNA for the CDR3: TGTGCCAGCAGTTACGTCCGACAGGTCCCTATTTCACCCCTCCACTTT.